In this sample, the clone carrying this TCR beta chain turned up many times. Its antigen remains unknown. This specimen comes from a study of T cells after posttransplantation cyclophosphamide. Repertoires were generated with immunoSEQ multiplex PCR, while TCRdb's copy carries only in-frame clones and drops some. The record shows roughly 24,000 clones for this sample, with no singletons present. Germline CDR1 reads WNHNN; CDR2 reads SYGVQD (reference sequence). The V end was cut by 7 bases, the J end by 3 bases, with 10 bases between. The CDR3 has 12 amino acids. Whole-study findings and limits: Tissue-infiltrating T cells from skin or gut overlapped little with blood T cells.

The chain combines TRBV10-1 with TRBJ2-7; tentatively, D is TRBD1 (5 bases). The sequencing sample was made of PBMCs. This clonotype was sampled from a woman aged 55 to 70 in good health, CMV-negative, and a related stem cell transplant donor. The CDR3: CASIGQGYEQYF. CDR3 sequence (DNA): TGCGCCAGCATAGGGCAGGGCTACGAGCAGTACTTC.